The following is a TCR beta chain sequence with its context. What it binds is unknown. The data were taken from a study of Ad26.COV2.S vaccination and SARS-CoV-2 variants. Looking at the study overall: Donor joined the COV1001 Ad26.COV2.S trial arm.

Method: immunoSEQ multiplex PCR; TCRdb's copy keeps in-frame clones and lacks some. The sample includes 410,000 or so clones, approximately 90% of them seen just once. Overall study findings and caveats: Assessments of TCR breadth and depth may have underestimated the total T cell responses. Reported findings describe substantial breadth in spike-specific CD8+ and CD4+ T cell responses following vaccination.

As to treatment: roughly 20 received Ad26.COV2.S at low or high dose, single or two shots; about five received placebo; per-sample allocation not given. The study sampled participants on day 63 after the first vaccine or placebo injection. SARS-CoV-2 spike from the Wuhan strain was encoded by the vaccine, an Ad26 vector. The length of the CDR3 is 17 residues. The germline CDR1 and CDR2 sequences are LNHDA and SQIVND (reference sequence). The V gene end was trimmed by 5 bases and the J gene end by 1 base; junction bases not matched to a gene: 13. Sequences were derived from peripheral blood, sampled in a trial of Ad26.COV2.S vaccine versus placebo. V is TRBV19 and J is TRBJ1-1; 7 bases agree with TRBD1. The sequence was obtained from a person between 18 and 65 years old who received the Ad26.COV2.S COVID-19 vaccine or a placebo. This chain's CDR3 is CASSSPDRSAPNTEAFF. The CDR3 nucleotides are TGTGCCAGTAGTTCCCCGGACAGGAGTGCACCGAACACTGAAGCTTTCTTT.